One and the same sample provided the 23 T cell receptor beta chains below, sequenced in a study of blood T cell repertoires in COVID-19 (dated by TCRdb to about 2020). Libraries were built with the immunoSEQ multiplex PCR assay. TCRdb provides this immuneACCESS table in a form limited to in-frame rearrangements. Some clones are lacking; in checked studies, under half of them reflect an unresolved V gene, and why the rest are absent is not known. In all, the sample holds hundreds of thousands of clones, and around 88% of those were seen once. The top ten clonotypes cover approximately 1.4% of the sample. Sample: peripheral blood. All receptors come from an elderly man with acute or convalescent COVID-19.

The sample holds one count of this clone. The V gene is TRBV7-6, the J gene TRBJ2-7; TRBD2 matches at 10 bases. CDR3 size: 21 residues. V shed 1 base, J shed 0 bases, and the junction held 18 bases outside the gene matches. From germline, CDR1 is SGHVS and CDR2 FNYEAQ. CDR3 loop: CASSLVGDRTTSGRSSYEQYF. The CDR3 DNA reads TGTGCCAGCAGCTTAGTGGGGGACAGGACGACTAGCGGGCGTAGCTCCTACGAGCAGTACTTC.

The chain is built from TRBV2 and TRBJ2-1; weak D call: TRBD2 (5 bases). This CDR3 spans 13 amino acids. CDR1 is SNHLY, CDR2 FYNNEI, per germline. With 5 bases removed from V and 8 bases from J, the gap between germline ends came to 13 bases. The CDR3 nucleotides are TGTGCCAGCAGTCGGAGAGGGCCGGATGAGCAGTTCTTC. Its protein product is CASSRRGPDEQFF.

The chain uses TRBV7-2 and TRBJ2-5; TRBD1 matches at 7 bases. This CDR3 region has 12 residues. The germline V gene encodes CDR1 SGHTA and CDR2 FQGNSA. J gave up 5 bases and V 10 bases, and 7 bases lay outside the gene matches. CDR3 sequence reads: CATRQGPETQYF. CDR3 nucleotides: TGTGCCACGCGACAGGGCCCTGAGACCCAGTACTTC.

The chain employs TRBV7-2 and TRBJ2-5; D ambiguous. Trimming shortened V by 1 base and J by 2 bases, and 11 bases separated the two germline ends. Germline assignment: CDR1 SGHTA and CDR2 FQGNSA. The CDR3 runs to 15 residues. The CDR3 nucleotides are TGTGCCAGCAGCTTAGTCGCGGCGATACAAGAGACCCAGTACTTC. This sequence encodes CASSLVAAIQETQYF.

The rearrangement uses TRBV14 and TRBJ2-1, with TRBD2 matching over 8 bases. There are 20 residues in the CDR3. V lost 0 bases, J lost 0 bases, and 13 bases stayed unmatched. Germline CDR1 reads SGHDN; CDR2 reads FVKESK. The CDR3 spells CASSQERRLAPVFSYNEQFF. DNA for the CDR3: TGTGCCAGCAGCCAAGAAAGAAGACTAGCGCCTGTATTCTCCTACAATGAGCAGTTCTTC.

For the CDR3, the DNA is TGTGCCAGTAGTCCCCGGGACAGGGGAAACATTCAGTACTTC. Its protein product is CASSPRDRGNIQYF. The rearrangement joins TRBV19 to TRBJ2-4; TRBD1 matches 10 bases. After removal of 5 bases from V and 6 bases from J, the junction contained 4 bases not matched to a gene. The germline gives CDR1 LNHDA, CDR2 SQIVND (reference sequence). The CDR3 extends over 14 amino acids. The variable domain in full, with the rest retrieved from reference TRBV19 and TRBJ2-4, is DGGITQSPKYLFRKEGQNVTLSCEQNLNHDAMYWYRQDPGQGLRLIYYSQIVNDFQKGDIAEGYSVSREKKESFPLTVTSAQKNPTAFYLCASSPRDRGNIQYFGAGTRLSVL.

V gene TRBV19 combines with J gene TRBJ1-1; D call uncertain. V lost 5 bases and J 0 bases, leaving 7 bases between the germline ends. The CDR3 spans 13 residues. Germline CDR1 LNHDA, CDR2 SQIVND (reference sequence). The CDR3 DNA is TGTGCCAGTAGTCAACAGATGAACACTGAAGCTTTCTTT. It is translated as CASSQQMNTEAFF.

This clone has a single count. The chain carries TRBV11-3 and TRBJ2-7, with TRBD1 matching 12 bases. The V gene's germline CDR1 is SGHNT and CDR2 YENEEA. Trimming cost V 5 bases and J 5 bases; bases outside gene matches: 7. This CDR3 has 15 amino acids. CDR3 bases: TGTGCCAGCAGCCCTACCGGGACAGGGGGCCACGAGCAGTACTTC. Its protein product is CASSPTGTGGHEQYF.

The J gene is TRBJ2-1, the V gene TRBV5-1; no clear D gene. Trimming removed 1 base at V and 5 bases at J, with 16 bases between. The CDR3 consists of 16 residues. Germline V gene sequence: CDR1 SGHRS, CDR2 YFSETQ. Here the CDR3 DNA reads TGCGCCAGCAGCTTGACAATTGGAGCAACCAACAATGAGCAGTTCTTC. Translation: CASSLTIGATNNEQFF.

The CDR3 coding sequence is TGTGCCAGCAGTTTTACAGGGGCGAACACTGAAGCTTTCTTT. Translating it yields CASSFTGANTEAFF. The V and J genes are TRBV9 and TRBJ1-1; 7 positions agree with TRBD1. V was clipped by 5 bases and J by 1 base; unmatched bases: 5. The germline V gene encodes CDR1 SGDLS and CDR2 YYNGEE. The CDR3 sequence is 14 residues long.

Here the CDR3 reads CASSQMTGDTQYF. In nucleotides, the CDR3 is TGTGCCAGCAGCCAAATGACAGGCGATACGCAGTATTTT. The chain recombines TRBV3-1 (or the pseudogene TRBV3-2) with TRBJ2-3; TRBD1 is a possible D gene (6 bases). The CDR3 has 13 residues. V lost 2 bases to trimming and J lost 6 bases, with 9 bases between them. CDR1 and CDR2 from the germline V gene are LGHDT and YNNKEL (reference sequence).

The chain has TRBV7-9 and TRBJ2-3, with a tentative D call TRBD2 (7 bases). This CDR3 has 15 residues. Trimming cost V 2 bases and J 4 bases, with 13 bases left between them. Germline V lookup: CDR1 SEHNR, CDR2 FQNEAQ (reference sequence). CDR3 sequence reads: CASSLSGGRADTQYF. The CDR3 DNA sequence: TGTGCCAGCAGCTTATCCGGGGGGCGGGCAGATACGCAGTATTTT.

This chain links TRBV16 with TRBJ1-5; 7 nucleotides match TRBD1. The ends lost 0 bases at V and 5 bases at J; junction bases unmatched: 7. There are 16 residues in the CDR3. Germline V gene lookup returns CDR1 KGHSY and CDR2 FQNENV. CDR3 sequence (DNA): TGTGCCAGCAGCCAATCGAATGCGGGACAGTATCAGCCCCAGCATTTT. It is translated as CASSQSNAGQYQPQHF.

This clone was seen a few times. This chain uses TRBV18 with TRBJ1-1, with 8 positions matching TRBD1. This CDR3 is 13 amino acids long. J was trimmed by 6 bases and V by 5 bases; bases with no gene match: 5. Germline V gene lookup returns CDR1 KGHSH and CDR2 LQKENI. The CDR3 sequence is CASSSGGQAEAFF. Written as DNA, the CDR3 is TGTGCCAGCTCATCAGGGGGCCAGGCTGAAGCTTTCTTT.

The chain uses TRBV5-6 and TRBJ1-5; 8 nucleotides match TRBD1. Trimming removed 4 bases from V and 4 bases from J; junction bases left unmatched: 7. In germline, CDR1 is SGHDT, CDR2 YYEEEE. CDR3 length: 15 residues. CDR3 in DNA: TGTGCCAGCAGCCGAGGACAGGGCTTTAATCAGCCCCAGCATTTT. Translation: CASSRGQGFNQPQHF.

The chain carries TRBV29-1 and TRBJ1-4; 11 bases agree with TRBD1. The CDR3 consists of 14 residues. With 3 bases clipped from V and 8 bases from J, the junction kept 5 bases outside the gene matches. The germline V gene encodes CDR1 SQVTM and CDR2 ANQGSEA. CDR3 region: CSVEPGQGGEKLFF. CDR3 bases: TGCAGCGTTGAGCCGGGACAGGGGGGCGAAAAACTGTTTTTT.

About this clone: Distinct nucleotide sequences in the sample also encode this CDR3. The chain joins TRBV19 to TRBJ2-7; D might be TRBD1 (5 bases). The germline CDR1 and CDR2 sequences are LNHDA and SQIVND (reference sequence). The CDR3 is made up of 13 amino acids. V gave up 2 bases and J gave up 2 bases, with 7 bases separating them. This CDR3 reads CASSIQGTYEQYF. The CDR3 DNA reads as TGTGCCAGTAGTATACAGGGAACCTACGAGCAGTACTTC.

The gene calls are TRBV12-3 or TRBV12-4 and TRBJ2-4; 8 positions agree with TRBD1. J was trimmed by 9 bases and V by 6 bases; bases with no gene match: 7. The CDR3 totals 13 residues. The CDR3 loop is CASSYGQGRIQYF. As DNA, the CDR3 is TGTGCCAGCAGCTACGGACAGGGCCGCATTCAGTACTTC.

The rearrangement links TRBV5-1 to TRBJ2-1; TRBD1 agrees at 10 bases. The length of the CDR3 is 15 residues. CDR1 is SGHRS and CDR2 is YFSETQ in the germline V gene. After removal of 4 bases from V and 5 bases from J, the junction contained 6 bases not matched to a gene. CDR3 DNA sequence: TGCGCCAGCAGCATTCGGGACAGGGGCAACAATGAGCAGTTCTTC. Amino acids: CASSIRDRGNNEQFF.

The chain carries TRBV12-5 and TRBJ2-7, with unresolved D. The V gene lost 0 bases and the J gene lost 0 bases, with 18 bases spanning the gap. CDR1 LGHNT and CDR2 FRNRAP come from the germline V gene. This CDR3 spans 18 amino acids. CDR3 coding DNA: TGTGCTAGTGGTTTGGTACCCCGCGGATCCATTTTCTCCTACGAGCAGTACTTC. Protein product: CASGLVPRGSIFSYEQYF.

The chain links TRBV7-8 to TRBJ1-3; 7 bases line up with TRBD1. CDR1 and CDR2 from the germline V gene are SGHVS and FQNEAQ. The CDR3 sequence is 16 residues long. V lost 1 base to trimming and J lost 0 bases; unmatched junction nucleotides: 3. CDR3 coding DNA: TGTGCCAGCAGCTTAGTCGGGACAGCCTCTGGAAACACCATATATTTT. It is translated as CASSLVGTASGNTIYF.

The rearrangement uses TRBV2 and TRBJ1-5; 8 bases line up with TRBD1. The CDR3 sequence is 20 residues long. The V segment lost 0 bases and the J segment 7 bases; nucleotides outside the gene matches: 20. Germline V gene data show CDR1 as SNHLY and CDR2 as FYNNEI. CDR3 residues: CASSEANSVGGQEVGQPQHF. Written as DNA, the CDR3 is TGTGCCAGCAGTGAAGCGAACTCGGTAGGGGGACAGGAGGTAGGACAGCCCCAGCATTTT.

The CDR3, as DNA: TGTGCCAGCAGTGCTTACAGGTCTGAAGCTTTCTTT. This translates into CASSAYRSEAFF. This chain connects TRBV12-3 or TRBV12-4 to TRBJ1-1, with D maybe TRBD1 (5 bases). CDR3 size: 12 residues. V gave up 5 bases and J gave up 6 bases, with 10 bases separating them.